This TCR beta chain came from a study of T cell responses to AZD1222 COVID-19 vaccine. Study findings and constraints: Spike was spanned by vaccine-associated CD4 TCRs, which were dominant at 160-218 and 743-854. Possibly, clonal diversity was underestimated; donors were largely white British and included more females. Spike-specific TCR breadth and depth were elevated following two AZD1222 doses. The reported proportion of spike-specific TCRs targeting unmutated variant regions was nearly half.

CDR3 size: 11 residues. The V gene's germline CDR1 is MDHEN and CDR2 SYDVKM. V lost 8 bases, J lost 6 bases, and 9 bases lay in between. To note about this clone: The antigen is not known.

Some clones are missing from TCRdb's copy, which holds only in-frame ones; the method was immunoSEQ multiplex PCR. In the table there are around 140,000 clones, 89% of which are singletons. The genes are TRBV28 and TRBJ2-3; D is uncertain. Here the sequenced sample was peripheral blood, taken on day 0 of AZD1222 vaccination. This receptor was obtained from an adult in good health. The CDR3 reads CASGSVDTQYF. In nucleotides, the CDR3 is TGTGCCAGCGGTTCGGTGGATACGCAGTATTTT.